These T cell receptor beta chains were read from a single sample in a study of shared clonotypes between healthy human individuals. Repertoires were generated with immunoSEQ multiplex PCR, while TCRdb's copy carries only in-frame clones and drops some. The sample comprises roughly 2,300,000 clones, under 95% of which are singletons, and 0.37% rests with the top ten. Sequencing was done on a sample of naive CD4+ T cells from PBMCs. The source of these receptors is a man younger than 35 in good health. Some clones in this sample may be carry-over from other donors' samples. Each CDR3 is given with its conserved first and last residue. A D gene is named only where the DNA matches it firmly. The listing skips clone size in some rows; elsewhere it reads once, few, many or a size class.

J: TRBJ1-1; size: few; V: TRBV25-1; D: TRBD1; CDR3: CASSGPTGILTEAFF; DNA: TGTGCCAGCAGTGGACCGACAGGGATCCTTACTGAAGCTTTCTTT
J: TRBJ2-7; size: -; V: TRBV18; D: -; CDR3: CASSPRQTSYEQYF; DNA: TGTGCCAGCTCACCACGTCAGACTAGCTACGAGCAGTACTTC
J: TRBJ2-3; size: -; V: TRBV5-4; D: -; CDR3: CASSLISPPTDTQYF; DNA: TGTGCCAGCAGCTTGATAAGTCCCCCCACAGATACGCAGTATTTT
J: TRBJ2-1; size: -; V: TRBV5-1; D: -; CDR3: CASSFGPTYNEQFF; DNA: TGCGCCAGCAGCTTTGGACCAACGTACAATGAGCAGTTCTTC
J: TRBJ1-2; size: -; V: TRBV19; D: -; CDR3: CASSIAPRRGGIYGYTF; DNA: TGTGCCAGTAGTATTGCCCCCCGGCGCGGGGGGATCTATGGCTACACCTTC
J: TRBJ1-1; size: -; V: TRBV18; D: TRBD1; CDR3: CASSPMGTVNTEAFF; DNA: TGTGCCAGCTCACCAATGGGGACAGTGAACACTGAAGCTTTCTTT
J: TRBJ1-2; size: -; V: TRBV6-1; D: -; CDR3: CASSDGPGGYTF; DNA: TGTGCCAGCAGTGATGGTCCGGGCGGCTACACCTTC
J: TRBJ1-5; size: -; V: TRBV7-2; D: -; CDR3: CASSLGRSQPQHF; DNA: TGTGCCAGCAGCTTAGGTAGGAGTCAGCCCCAGCATTTT
J: TRBJ1-2; size: -; V: TRBV28; D: -; CDR3: CAAKGRGYGYTF; DNA: TGTGCCGCCAAGGGAAGGGGATATGGCTACACCTTC
J: TRBJ2-7; size: -; V: TRBV7-9; D: TRBD2; CDR3: CASSRREREGEQYF; DNA: TGTGCCAGCAGCCGCCGGGAGCGGGAGGGCGAGCAGTACTTC
J: TRBJ1-5; size: -; V: TRBV28; D: TRBD1; CDR3: CASSKTGDRQPQHF; DNA: TGTGCCAGCAGTAAAACAGGGGATCGCCAGCCCCAGCATTTT
J: TRBJ2-7; size: -; V: TRBV7-9; D: TRBD2; CDR3: CASSGGGGLLYEQYF; DNA: TGTGCCAGCAGCGGCGGGGGAGGGTTACTCTACGAGCAGTACTTC
J: TRBJ2-7; size: once; V: TRBV7-3; D: -; CDR3: CASSLGVTPSEQYF; DNA: TGTGCCAGCAGCTTAGGGGTGACCCCCTCCGAGCAGTACTTC
J: TRBJ2-7; size: -; V: TRBV2; D: TRBD2; CDR3: CASSAQREGSNEQYF; DNA: TGTGCCAGCAGTGCCCAGCGGGAGGGTAGTAACGAGCAGTACTTC
J: TRBJ1-3; size: -; V: TRBV18; D: -; CDR3: CASSPQGIGNTIYF; DNA: TGTGCCAGCTCACCACAGGGAATTGGAAACACCATATATTTT
J: TRBJ1-3; size: once; V: TRBV4-3; D: TRBD1; CDR3: CASSQSPGQGTGNTIYF; DNA: TGCGCCAGCAGCCAAAGCCCCGGACAGGGAACTGGAAACACCATATATTTT
J: TRBJ2-7; size: -; V: TRBV20-1; D: -; CDR3: CSAPDSPYF; DNA: TGCAGTGCCCCGGACTCGCCGTACTTC
J: TRBJ2-1; size: -; V: TRBV11-2; D: -; CDR3: CASSRQTGTPEFF; DNA: TGTGCCAGCAGCAGACAGACCGGGACCCCGGAGTTCTTC
J: TRBJ2-5; size: once; V: TRBV5-1; D: -; CDR3: CASSLVGAETQYF; DNA: TGCGCCAGCAGCTTGGTAGGGGCAGAGACCCAGTACTTC
J: TRBJ2-1; size: -; V: TRBV7-8; D: -; CDR3: CASSSDSNEQFF; DNA: TGTGCCAGCAGCTCAGACAGCAATGAGCAGTTCTTC
J: TRBJ1-2; size: -; V: TRBV7-9; D: -; CDR3: CASSLGQKANYGYTF; DNA: TGTGCCAGCAGCTTAGGGCAAAAAGCTAACTATGGCTACACCTTC
J: TRBJ1-1; size: -; V: TRBV7-9; D: -; CDR3: CASSHGTVNTEAFF; DNA: TGTGCCAGCAGCCACGGGACGGTGAACACTGAAGCTTTCTTT
J: TRBJ2-1; size: -; V: TRBV5-4; D: TRBD2; CDR3: CASSPRLAGGVVEQFF; DNA: TGTGCCAGCAGCCCCCGACTAGCGGGGGGGGTGGTGGAGCAGTTCTTC
J: TRBJ2-2; size: -; V: TRBV7-9; D: TRBD1; CDR3: CASSKTGTGGSGELFF; DNA: TGTGCCAGCAGTAAAACGGGGACAGGAGGATCCGGGGAGCTGTTTTTT
J: TRBJ2-1; size: -; V: TRBV25-1; D: -; CDR3: CASSESRPGLKYNEQFF; DNA: TGTGCCAGCAGTGAATCGAGGCCGGGACTCAAATACAATGAGCAGTTCTTC
J: TRBJ1-1; size: few; V: TRBV19; D: -; CDR3: CASSNREAFF; DNA: TGTGCCAGTAGTAACCGTGAAGCTTTCTTT
J: TRBJ1-1; size: -; V: TRBV28; D: -; CDR3: CASSLGGARGAFF; DNA: TGTGCCAGCAGTTTGGGGGGCGCGAGGGGAGCTTTCTTT
J: TRBJ2-1; size: -; V: TRBV7-3; D: -; CDR3: CASSPSPMSDEQFF; DNA: TGTGCCAGCAGCCCGTCTCCTATGTCCGATGAGCAGTTCTTC
J: TRBJ2-2; size: -; V: TRBV6-1; D: TRBD1; CDR3: CASSNRQGTGELFF; DNA: TGTGCCAGCAGTAACCGACAGGGCACCGGGGAGCTGTTTTTT
J: TRBJ2-3; size: once; V: TRBV7-3; D: -; CDR3: CASSPHIGPSTDTQYF; DNA: TGTGCCAGCAGCCCACATATTGGGCCAAGCACAGATACGCAGTATTTT
J: TRBJ2-1; size: -; V: TRBV7-2; D: TRBD2; CDR3: CASSLSSGRYNEQFF; DNA: TGTGCCAGCAGCCTCTCTAGCGGGAGGTACAATGAGCAGTTCTTC
J: TRBJ2-6; size: -; V: TRBV5-1; D: TRBD1; CDR3: CASSRGQGGLMRGANVLTF; DNA: TGCGCCAGCAGCCGCGGACAGGGGGGCTTAATGAGAGGGGCCAACGTCCTGACTTTC
J: TRBJ1-3; size: -; V: TRBV4-1; D: -; CDR3: CASSQEGGYSGNTIYF; DNA: TGCGCCAGCAGCCAAGAGGGGGGATACTCTGGAAACACCATATATTTT
J: TRBJ1-2; size: -; V: TRBV7-9; D: -; CDR3: CASSLGGGNYGYTF; DNA: TGTGCCAGCAGCTTAGGAGGCGGGAATTATGGCTACACCTTC
J: TRBJ2-6; size: -; V: TRBV7-9; D: -; CDR3: CASSFLTGTADSNVLTF; DNA: TGTGCCAGCAGCTTTTTGACCGGGACGGCGGACTCCAACGTCCTGACTTTC
J: TRBJ1-4; size: -; V: TRBV29-1; D: -; CDR3: CSVESAFGEKLFF; DNA: TGCAGCGTTGAATCCGCCTTTGGGGAAAAACTGTTTTTT
J: TRBJ2-7; size: -; V: TRBV25-1; D: TRBD1; CDR3: CASSGLQGNEQYF; DNA: TGTGCCAGCAGTGGCCTACAGGGGAACGAGCAGTACTTC
J: TRBJ2-7; size: -; V: TRBV6-1; D: -; CDR3: CASSEPGLSYEQYF; DNA: TGTGCCAGCAGTGAACCGGGTCTTTCCTACGAGCAGTACTTC
J: TRBJ2-5; size: -; V: TRBV28; D: TRBD1; CDR3: CASSWVWDREGRYF; DNA: TGTGCCAGCAGTTGGGTTTGGGACAGGGAAGGTCGGTACTTC
J: TRBJ1-2; size: -; V: TRBV28; D: -; CDR3: CASLKARGRVEGYTF; DNA: TGTGCCAGCCTGAAAGCCCGGGGCAGGGTAGAGGGCTACACCTTC
J: TRBJ2-5; size: few; V: TRBV6-1; D: -; CDR3: CASSPYQETQYF; DNA: TGTGCCAGCAGCCCGTACCAAGAGACCCAGTACTTC
J: TRBJ1-5; size: -; V: TRBV2; D: -; CDR3: CASSERQSGNQPQHF; DNA: TGTGCCAGCAGTGAAAGGCAGTCAGGCAATCAGCCCCAGCATTTT
J: TRBJ2-1; size: -; V: TRBV18; D: TRBD2; CDR3: CASSPLAGRYNEQFF; DNA: TGTGCCAGCTCACCTCTAGCGGGAAGATACAATGAGCAGTTCTTC
J: TRBJ1-1; size: -; V: TRBV7-3; D: -; CDR3: CASSLTTKTEAFF; DNA: TGTGCCAGCAGCTTAACCACGAAAACTGAAGCTTTCTTT
J: TRBJ2-7; size: -; V: TRBV28; D: -; CDR3: CASSWGRDDEQYF; DNA: TGTGCCAGCAGTTGGGGCAGGGACGACGAGCAGTACTTC
J: TRBJ2-1; size: -; V: TRBV11-2; D: TRBD2; CDR3: CASSFTSGRADGNEQFF; DNA: TGTGCCAGCAGCTTCACTAGCGGGAGGGCCGACGGCAATGAGCAGTTCTTC
J: TRBJ2-3; size: -; V: TRBV7-6; D: TRBD2; CDR3: CASSLSGTSTDTQYF; DNA: TGTGCCAGCAGCTTGAGCGGGACTAGCACAGATACGCAGTATTTT
J: TRBJ2-7; size: -; V: TRBV4-2; D: TRBD1; CDR3: CASSPPGQDRNEQYF; DNA: TGTGCCAGCAGCCCCCCCGGACAGGACCGGAACGAGCAGTACTTC
J: TRBJ1-1; size: -; V: TRBV11-2; D: -; CDR3: CASSDLWMNTEAFF; DNA: TGTGCCAGCAGCGATCTATGGATGAACACTGAAGCTTTCTTT
J: TRBJ1-2; size: -; V: TRBV6-1; D: -; CDR3: CASSEWKNYGYTF; DNA: TGTGCCAGCAGTGAGTGGAAGAACTATGGCTACACCTTC
J: TRBJ2-7; size: -; V: TRBV19; D: -; CDR3: CASSIAGGDSYEQYF; DNA: TGTGCCAGTAGTATAGCTGGAGGGGACTCCTACGAGCAGTACTTC
J: TRBJ1-4; size: -; V: TRBV18; D: -; CDR3: CASSPSESGTTNEKLFF; DNA: TGTGCCAGCTCACCCTCTGAATCCGGAACAACTAATGAAAAACTGTTTTTT
J: TRBJ2-3; size: once; V: TRBV29-1; D: -; CDR3: CSAGGRGHGTDTQYF; DNA: TGCAGCGCGGGGGGCAGGGGGCACGGGACAGATACGCAGTATTTT
J: TRBJ2-2; size: -; V: TRBV2; D: -; CDR3: CASTLRTIGTGELFF; DNA: TGTGCCAGCACCCTCCGGACTATCGGCACCGGGGAGCTGTTTTTT
J: TRBJ2-7; size: -; V: TRBV5-6; D: -; CDR3: CASSLFFGSSSYEQYF; DNA: TGTGCCAGCAGCTTGTTCTTCGGTTCCAGCTCCTACGAGCAGTACTTC
J: TRBJ1-5; size: -; V: TRBV18; D: -; CDR3: CASSPRGEGGGNQPQHF; DNA: TGTGCCAGCTCACCCCGCGGGGAAGGCGGGGGCAATCAGCCCCAGCATTTT
J: TRBJ1-5; size: -; V: TRBV27; D: -; CDR3: CASSSPNPTLGPQHF; DNA: TGTGCCAGCAGTTCACCAAATCCTACCCTAGGGCCCCAGCATTTT